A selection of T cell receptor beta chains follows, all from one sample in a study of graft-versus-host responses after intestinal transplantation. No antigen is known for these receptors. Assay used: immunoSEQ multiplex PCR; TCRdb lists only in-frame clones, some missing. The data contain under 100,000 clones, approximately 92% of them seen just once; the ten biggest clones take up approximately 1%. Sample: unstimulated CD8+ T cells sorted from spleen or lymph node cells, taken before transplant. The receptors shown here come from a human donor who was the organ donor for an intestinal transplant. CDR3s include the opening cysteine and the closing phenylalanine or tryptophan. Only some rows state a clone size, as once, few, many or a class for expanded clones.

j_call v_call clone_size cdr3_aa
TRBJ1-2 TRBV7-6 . CASSRRGLRGYTF
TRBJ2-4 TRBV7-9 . CASSLSSGGAGNIQYF
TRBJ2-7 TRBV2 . CASGTTGRPYEQYF
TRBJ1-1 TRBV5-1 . CASSIRQGITEAFF
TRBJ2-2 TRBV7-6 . CASSELTNTGDSYTGELFF
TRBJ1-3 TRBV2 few CASRELEGTLSNTIYF
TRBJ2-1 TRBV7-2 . CASSLEVRGNEQFF
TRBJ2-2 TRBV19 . CASSIALGELFF
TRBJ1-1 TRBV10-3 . CAISPNPEILALNTEAFF
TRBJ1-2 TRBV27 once CASGRSLEYGYTF
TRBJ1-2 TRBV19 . CASSIDRASYGYTF
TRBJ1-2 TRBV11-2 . CASSLGAEGYTF
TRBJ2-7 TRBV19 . CASSIEGGTYEQYF
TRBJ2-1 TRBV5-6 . CASSFWGYEQFF